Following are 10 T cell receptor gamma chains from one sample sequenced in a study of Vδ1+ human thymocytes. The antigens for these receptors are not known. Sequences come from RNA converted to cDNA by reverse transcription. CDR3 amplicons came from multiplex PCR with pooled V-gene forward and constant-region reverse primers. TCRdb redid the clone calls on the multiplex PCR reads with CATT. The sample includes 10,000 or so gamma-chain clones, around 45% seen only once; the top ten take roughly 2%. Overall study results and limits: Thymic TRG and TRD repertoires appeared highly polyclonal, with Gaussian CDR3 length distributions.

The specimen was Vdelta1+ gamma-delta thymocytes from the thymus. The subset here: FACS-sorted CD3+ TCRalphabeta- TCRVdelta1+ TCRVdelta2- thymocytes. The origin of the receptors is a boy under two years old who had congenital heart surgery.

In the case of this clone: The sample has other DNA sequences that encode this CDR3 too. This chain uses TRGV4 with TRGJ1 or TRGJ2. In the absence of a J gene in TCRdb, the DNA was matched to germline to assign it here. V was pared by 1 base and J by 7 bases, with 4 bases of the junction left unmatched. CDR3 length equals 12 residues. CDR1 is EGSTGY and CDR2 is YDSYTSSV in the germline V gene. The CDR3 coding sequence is TGTGCCACCTGGGATGGACGGTATAAGAAACTCTTT. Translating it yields CATWDGRYKKLF.

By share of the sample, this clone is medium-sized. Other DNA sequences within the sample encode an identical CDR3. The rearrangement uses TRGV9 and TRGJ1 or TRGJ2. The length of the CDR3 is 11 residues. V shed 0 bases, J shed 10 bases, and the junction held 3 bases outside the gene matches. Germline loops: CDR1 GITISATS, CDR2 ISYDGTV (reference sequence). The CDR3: CALWEVRKKLF. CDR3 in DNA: TGTGCCTTGTGGGAGGTGCGCAAGAAACTCTTT.

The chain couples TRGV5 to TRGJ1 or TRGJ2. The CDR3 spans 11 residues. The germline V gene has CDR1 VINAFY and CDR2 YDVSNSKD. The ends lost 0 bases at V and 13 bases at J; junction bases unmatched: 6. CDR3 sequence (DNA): TGTGCCACCTGGGACAGGTTGGTCAAACTCTTT. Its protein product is CATWDRLVKLF.

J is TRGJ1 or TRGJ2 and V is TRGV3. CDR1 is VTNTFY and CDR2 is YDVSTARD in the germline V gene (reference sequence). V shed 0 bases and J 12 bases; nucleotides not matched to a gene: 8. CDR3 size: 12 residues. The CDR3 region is CATWDRRLGKLF. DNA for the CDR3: TGTGCCACCTGGGACAGGCGGTTGGGGAAACTCTTT.

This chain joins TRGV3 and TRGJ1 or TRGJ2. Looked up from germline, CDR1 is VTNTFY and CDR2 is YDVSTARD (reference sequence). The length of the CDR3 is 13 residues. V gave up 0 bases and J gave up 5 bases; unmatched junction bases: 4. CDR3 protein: CATWDRFHYKKLF. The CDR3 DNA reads TGTGCCACCTGGGACAGGTTCCATTATAAGAAACTCTTT.

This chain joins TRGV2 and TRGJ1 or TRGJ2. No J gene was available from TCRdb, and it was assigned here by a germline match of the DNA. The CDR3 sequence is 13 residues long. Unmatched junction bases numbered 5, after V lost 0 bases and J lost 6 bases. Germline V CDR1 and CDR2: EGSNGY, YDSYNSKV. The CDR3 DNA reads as TGTGCCACCTGGGACGGGCTAGGTTATAAGAAACTCTTT. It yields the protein CATWDGLGYKKLF.

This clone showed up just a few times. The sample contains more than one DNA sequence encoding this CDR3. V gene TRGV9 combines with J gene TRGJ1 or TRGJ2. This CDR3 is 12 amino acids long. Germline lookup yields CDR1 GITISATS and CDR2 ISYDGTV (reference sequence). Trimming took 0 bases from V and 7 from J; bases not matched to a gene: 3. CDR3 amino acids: CALWEVKYKKLF. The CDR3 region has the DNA TGTGCCTTGTGGGAGGTGAAATATAAGAAACTCTTT.

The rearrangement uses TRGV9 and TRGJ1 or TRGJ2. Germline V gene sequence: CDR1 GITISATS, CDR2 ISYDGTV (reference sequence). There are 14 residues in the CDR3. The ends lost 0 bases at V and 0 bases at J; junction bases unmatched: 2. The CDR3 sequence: CALWEVRNYYKKLF. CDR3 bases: TGTGCCTTGTGGGAGGTGCGGAATTATTATAAGAAACTCTTT.

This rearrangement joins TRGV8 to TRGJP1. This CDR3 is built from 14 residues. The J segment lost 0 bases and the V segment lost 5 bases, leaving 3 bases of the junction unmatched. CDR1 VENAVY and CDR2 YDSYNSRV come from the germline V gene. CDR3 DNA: TGTGCCACCTGGGGATATACCACTGGTTGGTTCAAGATATTT. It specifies CATWGYTTGWFKIF.

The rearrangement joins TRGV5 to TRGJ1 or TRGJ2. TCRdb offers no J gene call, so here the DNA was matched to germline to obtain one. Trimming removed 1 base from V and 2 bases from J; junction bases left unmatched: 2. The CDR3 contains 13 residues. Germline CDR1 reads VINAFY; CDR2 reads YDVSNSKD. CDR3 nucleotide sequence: TGTGCCACCTGGGACAGCCATTATTATAAGAAACTCTTT. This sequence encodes CATWDSHYYKKLF.